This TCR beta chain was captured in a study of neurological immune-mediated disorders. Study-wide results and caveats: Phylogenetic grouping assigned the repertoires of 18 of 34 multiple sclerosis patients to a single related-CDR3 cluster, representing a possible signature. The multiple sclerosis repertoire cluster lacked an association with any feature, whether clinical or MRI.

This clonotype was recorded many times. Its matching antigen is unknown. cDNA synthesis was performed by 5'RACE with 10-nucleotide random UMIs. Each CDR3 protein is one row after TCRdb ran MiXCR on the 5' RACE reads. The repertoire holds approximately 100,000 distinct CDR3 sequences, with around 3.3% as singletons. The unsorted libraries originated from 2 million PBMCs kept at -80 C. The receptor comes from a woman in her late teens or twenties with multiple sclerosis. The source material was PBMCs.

The CDR3 sequence: CAWRGPSPHEQFF. CDR3 nucleotide sequence: TGTGCCTGGAGGGGTCCTAGTCCCCATGAGCAGTTCTTC. The V call is TRBV30, the J call TRBJ2-1; D gene unclear. Trimming shortened V by 3 bases and J by 8 bases, and 14 bases separated the two germline ends. Germline loops: CDR1 GTSNPN, CDR2 SVGIG (reference sequence). The CDR3 extends over 13 amino acids.